This T cell receptor (beta chain) stems from a study of beta chain features in type 1 diabetes listed by TCRdb under 2018. Describing the broader study: No differences in mean age, gender distribution, total cell number or subset yield were found between patients and healthy donors. The study compared TCRB repertoires of sorted circulating CD4+ T cell subsets between recently diagnosed type 1 diabetes patients and matched healthy donors. Whereas all 30 or so donors provided naive and central memory subsets, regulatory and stem cell-like memory subsets were isolated from just 8 patients and roughly 8 healthy donors. Across all samples, 107,917,701 sorted cells were examined, and cell number per subset correlated strongly with RNA yield. Overall study outcomes, separate from this receptor: Because cDNA was sequenced instead of genomic DNA, activated cells with high expression could be over-represented, although the groups did not differ in activation or CD3 levels. A moderate but significant shortening of TCRB CDR3 length was observed in type 1 diabetes patients in all four CD4+ subsets. Patients with type 1 diabetes made fewer insertions and deleted more nucleotides at VDJ recombination sites, implying thymic rearrangement abnormalities. Naive, central memory and regulatory TCRB repertoires appeared to be more alike among patients than among healthy donors. Shorter templates might have been favored by PCR, but patient and control samples were amplified and corrected together, so both groups would have been affected equally by any skew. Only small numbers of individuals were included in the HLA sub-analyses, which left unresolved whether HLA type had any influence on TCRB rearrangement.

From each donor, a single peripheral blood sample of around 120 mL on average was drawn into heparinised tubes. A BD FACSAria II was used to sort naive, central memory, regulatory and stem cell-like memory CD4+ T cells with a panel that included CD45RO, CCR7, CD25, CD127, CD95 and CD27. A purity above 95% was achieved for all sorted populations. PBMCs were isolated immediately by Lymphoprep density gradient centrifugation and stained directly without culture. Samples were stained and sorted in pairs, with one healthy donor and one patient per experiment, so that batch effects were minimized. Clipping removes 0 bases from V and 6 bases from J, with 7 as the unmatched junction base count. Reading the germline V gene gives CDR1 SGHTA and CDR2 FQGNSA. From the cysteine up to the phenylalanine, the CDR3 has a length of 15 residues. Only CDR3 DNA remains: 45 bases, in frame from the first base. All of the isolated RNA was reverse transcribed with the High Capacity cDNA Reverse Transcription Kit, so expressed TCRB transcripts were sequenced. Deep immunoSEQ sequencing was applied to naive, central memory and regulatory T cell samples, giving an average of roughly 3.5 million total reads per sample. Sorted cells were lysed in RLT buffer, and RNA was extracted using DNase-treated RNeasy Micro or Mini kits according to cell number. Each cell subset was processed separately to prevent cross-contamination, with patient and healthy donor samples processed together. TCRB sequences were amplified from cDNA with the immunoSEQ multiplex PCR, producing 87-bp fragments spanning the CDR3 region. Amplicons were sequenced on the Illumina HiSeq platform. The authors' pipeline ran thus. PCR bias was corrected computationally using synthetic template baselines, and reads within Hamming distance 2 were collapsed, with unmergeable singletons discarded. By aligning reads against IMGT, V, D and J genes, CDR3 length, and insertions or deletions at six rearrangement sites were assigned. Within each subset, clonotype counts were normalized to sorted cell number, and only after that were true diversity and Gini coefficients computed with the tcR R package. The overlap coefficient, calculated on TCRB nucleotide sequences, was used to quantify repertoire sharing. Out-of-frame TCRB sequences from naive cells were analyzed to stand in for the pre-selection repertoire. The immuneACCESS repertoire file appears here via TCRdb, limited to in-frame rearrangements. These files lack a portion of the clones; in checked studies, under half of the deficit traces to unresolved V genes, and the cause of the others is not known. The D gene and trimming were derived from the DNA, and the V and J assignments and clone size from that table. For this sample the table gives over 500,000 clones, of which around 16% were detected only once. The top ten clonotypes cover around 0.1% of the sample.

Comments on this clone: There is no known antigen for this receptor. It has no much larger one-base neighbor in the sample; base qualities were not kept.

This chain is built from TRBV7-2 and TRBJ1-1; TRBD1 lines up with 7 middle nucleotides. The receptor comes from a man between 18 and 29 years old in good health. The sample taken for sequencing was naive CD4+ T cells from blood. Reading the label with the study, this specimen's cell subset or site is: true naive CD4+ T cells. Here is the DNA: TGTGCCAGCAGCTTAGCCCGGAAAGGGACAGCTGAAGCTTTCTTT. Protein translation: CASSLARKGTAEAFF.